The 18 T cell receptor beta chains below all came from one sample that was sequenced in a study of T cell responses to AZD1222 COVID-19 vaccine. The data were produced by immunoSEQ multiplex PCR, yet TCRdb's version contains in-frame clones alone and is incomplete. The table records about 99,000 clones, around nine tenths of them present only once. The sequences come from peripheral blood, collected on day 0 of AZD1222 vaccination. These receptors originate from an adult in good health.

The rearrangement joins TRBV19 to TRBJ2-2; 7 positions agree with TRBD2. The J segment lost 7 bases and the V segment lost 7 bases, leaving 12 bases of the junction unmatched. Germline CDR1 LNHDA, CDR2 SQIVND (reference sequence). The CDR3 extends over 15 amino acids. The CDR3 reads CASNPSLARGGELFF. DNA for the CDR3: TGTGCCAGTAATCCATCACTAGCGAGGGGCGGGGAGCTGTTTTTT.

About this clone itself: Other nucleotide sequences from this sample produce the same CDR3. The V gene is TRBV5-1, the J gene TRBJ2-1; tentatively, D is TRBD1 (6 bases). V lost 0 bases and J 1 base, leaving 8 bases between the germline ends. Germline CDR1 reads SGHRS; CDR2 reads YFSETQ. The CDR3 has 15 residues. CDR3 in amino acids: CASSLDGTSYNEQFF. CDR3 nucleotides: TGCGCCAGCAGCTTGGACGGGACATCCTACAATGAGCAGTTCTTC.

V and J are TRBV6-1 and TRBJ2-1; 7 nucleotides agree with TRBD2. The CDR3 contains 18 residues. Trimming took 2 bases from V and 4 from J; bases not matched to a gene: 14. Germline V lookup: CDR1 MNHNS, CDR2 SASEGT. The CDR3 coding sequence is TGTGCCAGCAGTGAACAGGGATCCGGGACTATCCTTTACAATGAGCAGTTCTTC. Encoded protein: CASSEQGSGTILYNEQFF.

V gene TRBV10-3 combines with J gene TRBJ1-1; D remains unclear. The CDR3 is 13 residues long. V dropped 7 bases and J dropped 4 bases, with 13 bases sitting between them. CDR1 ENHRY and CDR2 SYGVKD come from the germline V gene. The DNA of the CDR3 is TGTGCCATCAACTCGGGCAGATTCACTGAAGCTTTCTTT. Translating it yields CAINSGRFTEAFF.

CDR3 bases: TGTGCCACCAGCAGAGACTGGGGAAGGGGGGAGGCTGAAGCTTTCTTT. Translation gives CATSRDWGRGEAEAFF. The chain carries TRBV15 and TRBJ1-1; TRBD1 might be the D (6 bases). Germline V gene lookup returns CDR1 LNHNV and CDR2 YYDKDF (reference sequence). The CDR3 contains 16 residues. With 0 bases removed from V and 6 bases from J, the gap between germline ends came to 17 bases.

The chain joins TRBV28 to TRBJ1-1, with a weak D call TRBD1 (6 bases). The germline V and J ends were trimmed by 6 bases and 1 base, with 12 bases remaining between them. The length of the CDR3 is 14 residues. CDR1 and CDR2 from the germline V gene are MDHEN and SYDVKM. The CDR3 here is CASRLDSPNTEAFF. In DNA, the CDR3 is TGTGCCAGCAGGTTGGACAGCCCGAACACTGAAGCTTTCTTT.

This chain links TRBV6-2 or TRBV6-3 with TRBJ1-1; TRBD1 agrees at 7 bases. V lost 4 bases to trimming and J lost 4 bases; unmatched junction nucleotides: 9. The CDR3 contains 15 residues. CDR1 and CDR2 from the germline V gene are MNHEY and SVGEGT. CDR3 region: CASSSQGGLGTEAFF. In nucleotides, the CDR3 is TGTGCCAGCAGTTCCCAGGGGGGGTTGGGCACTGAAGCTTTCTTT.

V is TRBV19 and J is TRBJ2-7, with 10 bases lining up with TRBD1. In germline, CDR1 is LNHDA, CDR2 SQIVND (reference sequence). With V trimmed by 6 bases and J by 1 base, 9 bases remained unmatched. This CDR3 spans 16 amino acids. In DNA form, the CDR3 reads TGTGCCAGTAGCTCGAGGGACAGGGGCTCTTCCTACGAGCAGTACTTC. It yields the protein CASSSRDRGSSYEQYF.

CDR3 loop: CASSLHDSSYGYTF. The CDR3 DNA is TGTGCCAGCAGCTTACATGACAGCTCCTATGGCTACACCTTC. This chain uses TRBV7-9 with TRBJ1-2; TRBD1 might be the D (5 bases). Trimming removed 2 bases from V and 4 bases from J, with 11 bases in between. The CDR3 has 14 amino acids. The V gene's germline CDR1 is SEHNR and CDR2 FQNEAQ (reference sequence).

The genes are TRBV2 and TRBJ2-7; no definite D call. The CDR3 covers 14 residues. V was trimmed by 3 bases and J by 1 base, leaving 10 bases between them. Germline V CDR1 and CDR2: SNHLY, FYNNEI. The CDR3 is CASSEGRWSYEQYF. CDR3 DNA sequence: TGTGCCAGCAGTGAGGGAAGGTGGTCCTACGAGCAGTACTTC. Drawing the rest from reference TRBV2 and TRBJ2-7, the complete variable domain is EPEVTQTPSHQVTQMGQEVILRCVPISNHLYFYWYRQILGQKVEFLVSFYNNEISEKSEIFDDQFSVERPDGSNFTLKIRSTKLEDSAMYFCASSEGRWSYEQYFGPGTRLTVT.

The genes are TRBV19 and TRBJ2-1; the D gene is possibly TRBD2 (5 bases). The CDR3 is made up of 13 amino acids. CDR1 is LNHDA, CDR2 SQIVND, per germline (reference sequence). Trimming shortened V by 7 bases and J by 3 bases, and 10 bases separated the two germline ends. The CDR3 is CASTPGLYNEQFF. The CDR3 DNA follows: TGTGCCAGTACCCCTGGACTCTACAATGAGCAGTTCTTC.

A single count supports this clone. This chain joins TRBV7-9 and TRBJ1-2; no clear D gene. The V end was cut by 5 bases, the J end by 2 bases, with 24 bases between. Germline values: CDR1 SEHNR, CDR2 FQNEAQ (reference sequence). The CDR3 runs 18 residues. The CDR3 protein is CASSDGDRTLRGNYGYTF. As DNA, the CDR3 is TGTGCCAGCAGCGACGGTGATAGGACTCTTCGGGGAAACTATGGCTACACCTTC.

This chain links TRBV25-1 with TRBJ1-1, with D possibly matching TRBD1 (6 bases). The CDR3 loop spans 14 amino acids. V lost 4 bases and J lost 3, with 12 bases in between. CDR1 and CDR2 (germline): MGHDK, SYGVNS. The CDR3 DNA reads as TGTGCCAGCAGTGTACATCGGGGGCACACTGAAGCTTTCTTT. This encodes CASSVHRGHTEAFF.

The rearrangement uses TRBV9 and TRBJ1-1; no clear D. Germline CDR1 is SGDLS and CDR2 is YYNGEE. The CDR3 runs to 16 residues. V lost 4 bases and J lost 4, with 20 bases in between. The CDR3: CASSPSGRVQGTEAFF. The CDR3 DNA is TGTGCCAGCAGCCCCTCCGGAAGGGTTCAAGGCACTGAAGCTTTCTTT. Full variable domain (missing parts from reference TRBV9 and TRBJ1-1): DSGVTQTPKHLITATGQRVTLRCSPRSGDLSVYWYQQSLDQGLQFLIQYYNGEERAKGNILERFSAQQFPDLHSELNLSSLELGDSALYFCASSPSGRVQGTEAFFGQGTRLTVV.

This clone came up a few times. The chain uses TRBV5-1 and TRBJ2-7; D possibly corresponds to TRBD1 (6 bases). This CDR3 region has 17 residues. Trimming took off 1 base at V and 6 bases at J, with 23 bases between the two ends. Germline CDR1 SGHRS, CDR2 YFSETQ. The CDR3 region is CASSLRGGAGTPGEQYF. DNA of the CDR3: TGCGCCAGCAGCTTGAGAGGGGGAGCCGGGACACCCGGCGAGCAGTACTTC.

This clone was detected only a few times. The chain employs TRBV18 and TRBJ1-5, with D possibly being TRBD1 (5 bases). Germline loops: CDR1 KGHSH, CDR2 LQKENI. This CDR3 comprises 13 residues. Trimming took 7 bases from V and 3 from J, leaving 10 bases between them. DNA of the CDR3: TGTGCCAGCTTGGGGACCAACAATCAGCCCCAGCATTTT. This codes for CASLGTNNQPQHF.

The chain uses TRBV27 and TRBJ1-1; perhaps TRBD1 as D (6 bases). The CDR3 length is 19 residues. Between the trimmed V and J ends, which lost 5 bases and 1 base, there was a span of 26 bases. Per germline, CDR1 MNHEY and CDR2 SMNVEV (reference sequence). The CDR3 bases are TGTGCCAGCAGTCCCCGTTACTCCTCCGGGACACCAGGGAACACTGAAGCTTTCTTT. As protein: CASSPRYSSGTPGNTEAFF.

The chain recombines TRBV28 with TRBJ2-1, with 11 nucleotides matching TRBD2. Germline V gene data show CDR1 as MDHEN and CDR2 as SYDVKM. The CDR3 length is 16 residues. J lost 7 bases, V lost 4 bases, and 9 bases had no gene match. The CDR3 reads CASSYSGRASLNEQFF. CDR3 DNA: TGTGCCAGCAGTTATAGCGGGAGGGCCTCCTTGAATGAGCAGTTCTTC.